This entry describes one TCR beta chain. As yet, its antigen is unknown. The data were obtained in a study of shared clonotypes between healthy human individuals. The deep-level immunoSEQ assay was used. Sequencing used immunoSEQ multiplex PCR; TCRdb keeps in-frame clones, though not all of them. This sample yields 1.5 million to 2.5 million clones, of which about 95% are seen a single time; approximately 1.2% belongs to the top ten. CD45RO-negative CD8 cells positively selected for CCR7 made up the naive population, which excluded terminally differentiated effector memory CD45RA+ cells. Only Caucasian adults living in Nashville, Tennessee served as donors. The V gene's germline CDR1 is SEHNR and CDR2 FQNEAQ (reference sequence). Trimming removed 3 bases from V and 8 bases from J, with 11 bases in between. The CDR3 extends over 13 amino acids. Study-wide results and limits: Blood alone was sampled, and tissue repertoires likely differ.

V and J are TRBV7-9 and TRBJ2-4; D uncertain. This clonotype was sampled from a man between 18 and 29 years old in good health. Material: naive CD8+ T cells sorted from blood. As DNA, the CDR3 is TGTGCCAGCAGCTTTTTCCCCGGTGACATTCAGTACTTC. This codes for CASSFFPGDIQYF.